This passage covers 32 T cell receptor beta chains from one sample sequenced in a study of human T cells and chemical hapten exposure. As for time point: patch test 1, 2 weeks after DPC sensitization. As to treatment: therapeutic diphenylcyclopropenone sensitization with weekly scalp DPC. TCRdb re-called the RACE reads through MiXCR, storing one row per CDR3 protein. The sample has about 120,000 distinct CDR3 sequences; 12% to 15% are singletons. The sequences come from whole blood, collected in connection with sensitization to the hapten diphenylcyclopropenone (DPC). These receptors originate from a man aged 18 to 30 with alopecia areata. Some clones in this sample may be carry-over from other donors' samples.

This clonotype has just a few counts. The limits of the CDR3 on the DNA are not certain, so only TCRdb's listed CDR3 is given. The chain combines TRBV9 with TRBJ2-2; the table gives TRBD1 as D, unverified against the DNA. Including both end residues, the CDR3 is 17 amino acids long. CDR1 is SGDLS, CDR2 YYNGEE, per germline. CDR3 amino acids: CASSFPSGQDFSRELFF.

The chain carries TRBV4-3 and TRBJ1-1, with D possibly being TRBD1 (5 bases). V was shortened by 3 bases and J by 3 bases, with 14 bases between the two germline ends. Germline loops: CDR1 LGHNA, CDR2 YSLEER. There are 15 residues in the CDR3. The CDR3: CASSHQADRDTEAFF. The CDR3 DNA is TGCGCCAGCAGCCATCAAGCCGACAGAGACACTGAAGCTTTCTTT.

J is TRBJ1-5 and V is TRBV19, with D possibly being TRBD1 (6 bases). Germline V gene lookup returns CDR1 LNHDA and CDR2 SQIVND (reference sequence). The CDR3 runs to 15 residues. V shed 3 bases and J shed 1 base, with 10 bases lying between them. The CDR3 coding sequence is TGTGCCAGTAGTATGTCAGGGGCAAGCAATCAGCCCCAGCATTTT. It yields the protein CASSMSGASNQPQHF.

Written as DNA, the CDR3 is TGTGCCAGCAGTCCTAATTTTGCAGGTTCCGGGGAGCTGTTTTTT. It is translated as CASSPNFAGSGELFF. The chain carries TRBV6-2 or TRBV6-3 and TRBJ2-2; D is unclear. The germline CDR1 and CDR2 sequences are MNHEY and SVGEGT. The ends were cut back, 5 bases at V and 6 bases at J, with 16 bases in the middle. CDR3 size: 15 residues.

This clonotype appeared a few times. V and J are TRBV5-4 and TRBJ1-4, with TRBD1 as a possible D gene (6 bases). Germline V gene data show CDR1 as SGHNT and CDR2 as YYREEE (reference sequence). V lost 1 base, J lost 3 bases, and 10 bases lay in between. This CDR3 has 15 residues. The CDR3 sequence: CASSLTGLSNEKLFF. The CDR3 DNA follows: TGTGCCAGCAGCTTGACAGGGTTATCTAATGAAAAACTGTTTTTT. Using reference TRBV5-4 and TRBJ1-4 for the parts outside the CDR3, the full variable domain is ETGVTQSPTHLIKTRGQQVTLRCSSQSGHNTVSWYQQALGQGPQFIFQYYREEENGRGNFPPRFSGLQFPNYSSELNVNALELDDSALYLCASSLTGLSNEKLFFGSGTQLSVL.

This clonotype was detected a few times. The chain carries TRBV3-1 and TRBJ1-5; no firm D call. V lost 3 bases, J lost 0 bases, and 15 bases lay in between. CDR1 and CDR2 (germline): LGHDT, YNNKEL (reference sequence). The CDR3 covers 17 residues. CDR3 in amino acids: CASSHTGSSYSNQPQHF. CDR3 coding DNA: TGTGCCAGCAGCCACACCGGGAGTTCATATAGCAATCAGCCCCAGCATTTT.

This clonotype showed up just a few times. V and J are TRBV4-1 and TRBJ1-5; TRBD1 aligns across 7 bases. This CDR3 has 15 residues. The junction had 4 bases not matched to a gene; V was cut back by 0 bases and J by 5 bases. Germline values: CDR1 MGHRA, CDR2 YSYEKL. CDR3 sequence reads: CASSQEDRNYQPQHF. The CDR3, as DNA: TGCGCCAGCAGCCAAGAGGACAGGAACTATCAGCCCCAGCATTTT.

CDR3 DNA: TGTGCCAGCAGGGCCGGGACAGGGTTTAATTCACCCCTCCACTTT. Translating gives CASRAGTGFNSPLHF. This chain joins TRBV2 and TRBJ1-6; TRBD1 aligns across 9 bases. Germline-derived CDR1 and CDR2 are SNHLY and FYNNEI. The CDR3 is made up of 15 amino acids. Losses at the gene ends were 6 bases for V and 6 bases for J; bases not matched to a gene: 6.

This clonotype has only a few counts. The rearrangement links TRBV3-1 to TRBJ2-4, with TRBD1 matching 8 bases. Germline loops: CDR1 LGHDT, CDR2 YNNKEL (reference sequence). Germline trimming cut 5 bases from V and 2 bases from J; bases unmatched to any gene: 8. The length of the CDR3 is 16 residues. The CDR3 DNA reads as TGTGCCAGCAGCTTAAGGACAGGGAGAACCAAAAACATTCAGTACTTC. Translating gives CASSLRTGRTKNIQYF.

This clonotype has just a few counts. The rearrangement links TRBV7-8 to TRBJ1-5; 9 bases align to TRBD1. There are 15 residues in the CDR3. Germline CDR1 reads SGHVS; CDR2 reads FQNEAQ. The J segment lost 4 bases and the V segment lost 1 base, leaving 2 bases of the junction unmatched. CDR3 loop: CASSLGTGANQPQHF. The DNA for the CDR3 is TGTGCCAGCAGCTTAGGGACAGGGGCTAATCAGCCCCAGCATTTT.

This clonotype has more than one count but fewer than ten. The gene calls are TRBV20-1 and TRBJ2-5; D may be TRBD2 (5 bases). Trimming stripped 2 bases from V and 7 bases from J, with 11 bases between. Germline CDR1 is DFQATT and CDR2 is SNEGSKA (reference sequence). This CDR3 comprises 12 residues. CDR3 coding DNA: TGCAGTGCTAGAACAACAAGCGGGACCCAGTACTTC. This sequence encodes CSARTTSGTQYF.

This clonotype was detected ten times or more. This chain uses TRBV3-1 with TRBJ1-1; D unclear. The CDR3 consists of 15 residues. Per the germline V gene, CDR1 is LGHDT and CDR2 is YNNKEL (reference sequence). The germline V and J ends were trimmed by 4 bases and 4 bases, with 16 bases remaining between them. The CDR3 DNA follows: TGTGCCAGCAGCCGCGGACGGGTGGGGTCCACTGAAGCTTTCTTT. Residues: CASSRGRVGSTEAFF.

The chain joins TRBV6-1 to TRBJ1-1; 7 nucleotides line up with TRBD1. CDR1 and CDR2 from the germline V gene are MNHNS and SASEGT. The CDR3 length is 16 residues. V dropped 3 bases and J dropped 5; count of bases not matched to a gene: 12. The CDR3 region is CASSDSLTGMGTEAFF. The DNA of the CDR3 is TGTGCCAGCAGTGATTCATTGACAGGGATGGGTACTGAAGCTTTCTTT.

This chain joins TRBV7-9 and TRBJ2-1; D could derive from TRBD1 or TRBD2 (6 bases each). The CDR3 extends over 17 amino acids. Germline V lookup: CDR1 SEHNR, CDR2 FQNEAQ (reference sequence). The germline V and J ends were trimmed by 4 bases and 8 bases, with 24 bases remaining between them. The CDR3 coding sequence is TGTGCCAGCAGCTCCCCTCCTCGGGACAATTGGAGGGATGAGCAGTTCTTC. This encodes CASSSPPRDNWRDEQFF.

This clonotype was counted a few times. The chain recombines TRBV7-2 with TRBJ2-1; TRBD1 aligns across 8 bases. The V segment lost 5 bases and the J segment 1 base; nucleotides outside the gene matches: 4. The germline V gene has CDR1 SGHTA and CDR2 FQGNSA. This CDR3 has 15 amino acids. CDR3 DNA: TGTGCCAGCAGCGCGAACAGGGGGTCCTACAATGAGCAGTTCTTC. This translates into CASSANRGSYNEQFF.

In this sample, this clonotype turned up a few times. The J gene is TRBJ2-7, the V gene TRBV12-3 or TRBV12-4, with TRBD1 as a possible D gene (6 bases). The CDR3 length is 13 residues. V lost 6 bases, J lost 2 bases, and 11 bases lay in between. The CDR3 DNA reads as TGTGCCAGCAGCACGGACAGCGCCTACGAGCAGTACTTC. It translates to CASSTDSAYEQYF.

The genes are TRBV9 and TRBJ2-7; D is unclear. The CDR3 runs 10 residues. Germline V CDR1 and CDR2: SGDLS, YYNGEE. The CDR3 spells CASSGQRTIV. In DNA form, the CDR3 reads TGTGCCAGCAGCGGACAACGGACCATCGTC.

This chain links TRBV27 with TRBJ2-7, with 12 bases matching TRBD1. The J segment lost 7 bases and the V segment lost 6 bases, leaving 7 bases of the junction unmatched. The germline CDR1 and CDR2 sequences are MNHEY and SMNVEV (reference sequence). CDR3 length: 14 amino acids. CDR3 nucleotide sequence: TGTGCCAGCAGGGGACAGGGGGCAATTTGGGAGCAGTACTTC. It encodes CASRGQGAIWEQYF.

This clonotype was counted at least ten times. The CDR3: CASSLIGGQVNQPQHF. In nucleotides, the CDR3 is TGTGCCAGCAGCTTAATCGGGGGACAGGTAAATCAGCCCCAGCATTTT. V usage is TRBV11-2 and J usage is TRBJ1-5; 8 nucleotides align to TRBD1. The trim removed 2 bases at V and 4 bases at J, leaving 7 bases unmatched. This CDR3 region has 16 residues. Germline V gives CDR1 SGHAT, CDR2 FQNNGV.

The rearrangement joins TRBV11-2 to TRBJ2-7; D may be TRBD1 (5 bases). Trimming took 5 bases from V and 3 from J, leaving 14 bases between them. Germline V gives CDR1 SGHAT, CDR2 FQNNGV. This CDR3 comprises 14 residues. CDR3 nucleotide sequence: TGTGCCAGCAGCGGGCCCTGGCAGGGCTACGAGCAGTACTTC. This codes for CASSGPWQGYEQYF.

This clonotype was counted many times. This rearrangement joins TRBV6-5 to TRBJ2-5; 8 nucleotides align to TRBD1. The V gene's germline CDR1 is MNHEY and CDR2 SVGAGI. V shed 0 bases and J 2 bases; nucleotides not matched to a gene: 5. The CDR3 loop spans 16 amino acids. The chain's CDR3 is CASSYSTGALQETQYF. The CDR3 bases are TGTGCCAGCAGTTACTCGACAGGGGCACTTCAAGAGACCCAGTACTTC.

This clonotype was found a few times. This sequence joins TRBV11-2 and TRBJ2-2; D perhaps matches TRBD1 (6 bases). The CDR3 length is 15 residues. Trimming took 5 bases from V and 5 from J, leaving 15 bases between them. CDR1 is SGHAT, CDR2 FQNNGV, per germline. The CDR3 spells CASSEVTGWTGELFF. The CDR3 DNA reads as TGTGCCAGCAGCGAAGTAACAGGGTGGACCGGGGAGCTGTTTTTT.

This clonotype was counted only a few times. For the CDR3, the DNA is TGTGCCAGCTTTGGAGTGACGGGTTCACCCCTCCACTTT. Its translation: CASFGVTGSPLHF. The rearrangement links TRBV2 to TRBJ1-6, with D uncertain. Germline CDR1 SNHLY, CDR2 FYNNEI. V shed 8 bases and J shed 9 bases, with 14 bases lying between them. This CDR3 has 13 amino acids.

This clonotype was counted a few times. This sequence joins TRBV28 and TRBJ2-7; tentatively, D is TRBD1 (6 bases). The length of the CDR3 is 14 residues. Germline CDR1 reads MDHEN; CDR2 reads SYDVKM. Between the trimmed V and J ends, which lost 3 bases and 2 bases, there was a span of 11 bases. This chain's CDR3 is CASSFQGGPYEQYF. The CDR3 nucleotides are TGTGCCAGCAGTTTTCAAGGGGGTCCCTACGAGCAGTACTTC. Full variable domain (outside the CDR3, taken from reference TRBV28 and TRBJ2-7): DVKVTQSSRYLVKRTGEKVFLECVQDMDHENMFWYRQDPGLGLRLIYFSYDVKMKEKGDIPEGYSVSREKKERFSLILESASTNQTSMYLCASSFQGGPYEQYFGPGTRLTVT.

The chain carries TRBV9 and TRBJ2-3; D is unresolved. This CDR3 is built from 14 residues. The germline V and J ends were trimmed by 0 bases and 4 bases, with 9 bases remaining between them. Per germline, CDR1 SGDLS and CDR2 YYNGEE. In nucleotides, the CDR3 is TGTGCCAGCAGCGTAGTTGCTGGCGCAGATACGCAGTATTTT. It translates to CASSVVAGADTQYF. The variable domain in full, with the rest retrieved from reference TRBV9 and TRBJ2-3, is DSGVTQTPKHLITATGQRVTLRCSPRSGDLSVYWYQQSLDQGLQFLIQYYNGEERAKGNILERFSAQQFPDLHSELNLSSLELGDSALYFCASSVVAGADTQYFGPGTRLTVL.

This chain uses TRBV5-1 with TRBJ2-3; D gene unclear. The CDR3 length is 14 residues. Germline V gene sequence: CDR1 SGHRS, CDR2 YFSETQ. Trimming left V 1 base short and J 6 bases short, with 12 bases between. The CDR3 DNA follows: TGCGCCAGCAGCTTGTCGTCAATAGGGGATACGCAGTATTTT. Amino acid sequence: CASSLSSIGDTQYF.

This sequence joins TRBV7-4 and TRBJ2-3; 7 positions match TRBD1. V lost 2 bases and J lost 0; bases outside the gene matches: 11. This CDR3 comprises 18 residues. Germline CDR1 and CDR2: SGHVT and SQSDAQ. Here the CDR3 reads CASSLIRRGTLSTDTQYF. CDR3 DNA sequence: TGTGCCAGCAGCTTAATTCGCAGGGGGACCCTTAGCACAGATACGCAGTATTTT. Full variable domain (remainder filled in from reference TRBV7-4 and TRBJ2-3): GAGVSQSPRYKVAKRGRDVALRCDSISGHVTLYWYRQTLGQGSEVLTYSQSDAQRDKSGRPSGRFSAERPERSVSTLKIQRTEQGDSAVYLCASSLIRRGTLSTDTQYFGPGTRLTVL.

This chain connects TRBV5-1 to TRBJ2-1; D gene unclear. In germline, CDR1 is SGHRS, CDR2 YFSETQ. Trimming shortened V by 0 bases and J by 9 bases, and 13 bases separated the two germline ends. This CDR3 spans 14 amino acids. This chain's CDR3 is CASSLAGGDGEQFF. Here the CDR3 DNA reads TGCGCCAGCAGCTTGGCGGGCGGAGACGGTGAGCAGTTCTTC.

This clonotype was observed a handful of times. CDR3 region: CASSQDNIGGAKNIQYF. DNA of the CDR3: TGCGCCAGCAGCCAAGATAATATCGGGGGGGCCAAAAACATTCAGTACTTC. The V and J genes are TRBV4-3 and TRBJ2-4, with TRBD2 identical over 7 bases. This CDR3 has 17 amino acids. The junction had 6 bases not matched to a gene; V was cut back by 0 bases and J by 1 base. Per the germline V gene, CDR1 is LGHNA and CDR2 is YSLEER.

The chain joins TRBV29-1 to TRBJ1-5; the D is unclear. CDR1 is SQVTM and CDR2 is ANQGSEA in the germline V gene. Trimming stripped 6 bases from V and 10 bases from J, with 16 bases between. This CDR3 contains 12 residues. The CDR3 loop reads CSVGFSSEPQHF. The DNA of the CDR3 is TGCAGCGTAGGGTTTTCGAGTGAACCCCAGCATTTT.

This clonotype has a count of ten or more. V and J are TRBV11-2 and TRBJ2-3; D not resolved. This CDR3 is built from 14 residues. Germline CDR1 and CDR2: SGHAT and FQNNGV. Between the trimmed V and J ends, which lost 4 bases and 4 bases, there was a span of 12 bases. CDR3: CASSYGLPPDTQYF. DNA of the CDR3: TGTGCCAGCAGCTACGGCTTACCGCCAGATACGCAGTATTTT.

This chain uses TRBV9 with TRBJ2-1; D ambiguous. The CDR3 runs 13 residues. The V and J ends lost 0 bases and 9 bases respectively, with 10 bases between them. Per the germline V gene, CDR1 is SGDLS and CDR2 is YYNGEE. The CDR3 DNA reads TGTGCCAGCAGCGTAGGGGGTGAGCGTGAGCAGTTCTTC. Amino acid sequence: CASSVGGEREQFF.